The 20 T cell receptor beta chains presented below share a single source sample, sequenced in a study of CD8 T cells in ankylosing spondylitis. TCRdb processed the 5' RACE reads anew with MiXCR; each CDR3 protein has one entry. Of 100,000 to 150,000 distinct CDR3 sequences listed, roughly 8.8% are singletons. Sequencing was carried out using blood, either unsorted or a sorted T cell fraction (not recorded which). These receptors were collected from a male donor with ankylosing spondylitis or in good health (not recorded which).

This clonotype has ten or more counts. The chain uses TRBV12-3 or TRBV12-4 and TRBJ2-7; no firm D call. V lost 3 bases and J lost 0, with 9 bases in between. The CDR3 has 14 residues. The CDR3 sequence is CASSFTTASYEQYF. The DNA for the CDR3 is TGTGCCAGCAGTTTTACCACAGCCTCCTACGAGCAGTACTTC.

This clonotype has a count of ten or more. The chain uses TRBV12-3 or TRBV12-4 and TRBJ1-4; unclear D gene. The V and J ends lost 4 bases and 8 bases respectively, with 8 bases between them. The CDR3 is 12 amino acids. Written as DNA, the CDR3 is TGTGCCAGCAGTTCGTCGGGGGAAAAACTGTTTTTT. Protein product: CASSSSGEKLFF.

The chain has TRBV4-2 and TRBJ2-7; tentative D call: TRBD2 (7 bases). V was clipped by 4 bases and J by 7 bases, with 20 bases between them. This CDR3 spans 15 amino acids. Germline V gene sequence: CDR1 LGHNA, CDR2 YNFKEQ. In DNA, the CDR3 is TGTGCCAGCAGCCGGGGGGCTAGCGGCAAGGAGGAGCAGTACTTC. Translated, it gives CASSRGASGKEEQYF.

This clonotype was counted many times. V gene TRBV27 combines with J gene TRBJ2-3, with unresolved D. The CDR3 is 14 residues long. Germline CDR1 and CDR2: MNHEY and SMNVEV (reference sequence). V lost 5 bases to trimming and J lost 0 bases, with 9 bases between them. The DNA for the CDR3 is TGTGCCAGCAGTCGGTACGAGAGCACAGATACGCAGTATTTT. It encodes CASSRYESTDTQYF.

This clonotype was seen a handful of times. The rearrangement joins TRBV5-4 to TRBJ2-3; D call uncertain. Between the trimmed V and J ends, which lost 2 bases and 0 bases, there was a span of 4 bases. The CDR3 is 13 residues long. Germline V gene sequence: CDR1 SGHNT, CDR2 YYREEE (reference sequence). CDR3 in DNA: TGTGCCAGCAGCTTTCGGAGCACAGATACGCAGTATTTT. It is translated as CASSFRSTDTQYF.

The rearrangement links TRBV20-1 to TRBJ2-4; tentatively, D is TRBD1 or TRBD2 (6 bases each). V was trimmed by 3 bases and J by 3 bases, leaving 12 bases between them. The CDR3 runs 14 residues. CDR1 and CDR2 from the germline V gene are DFQATT and SNEGSKA (reference sequence). CDR3 protein: CSASPGAGKNIQYF. CDR3 DNA sequence: TGCAGTGCTAGTCCGGGGGCGGGCAAAAACATTCAGTACTTC.

This clonotype has ten or more counts. The gene calls are TRBV20-1 and TRBJ2-1; D unclear. Germline loops: CDR1 DFQATT, CDR2 SNEGSKA (reference sequence). V was shortened by 6 bases and J by 6 bases, with 15 bases between the two germline ends. CDR3 length: 13 residues. CDR3: CSATRAIFNEQFF. In DNA form, the CDR3 reads TGCAGTGCAACCCGGGCGATCTTCAATGAGCAGTTCTTC.

This clonotype was counted ten times or more. This rearrangement joins TRBV7-3 to TRBJ2-1; D not certain. V was cut by 1 base and J by 8 bases, with 9 bases left in between. Germline CDR1 is SGHTA and CDR2 is FQGTGA. The CDR3 is 13 residues long. The DNA of the CDR3 is TGTGCCAGCAGCTTAAGGAGATCCGATGAGCAGTTCTTC. This translates into CASSLRRSDEQFF.

V gene TRBV7-9 combines with J gene TRBJ1-1; perhaps TRBD1 as D (5 bases). The CDR3 is 15 residues long. CDR1 and CDR2 from the germline V gene are SEHNR and FQNEAQ (reference sequence). Trimming removed 4 bases at V and 5 bases at J, with 17 bases between. CDR3 protein: CASSSRGDERTEAFF. The CDR3, as DNA: TGTGCCAGCAGCTCAAGAGGGGACGAAAGGACTGAAGCTTTCTTT.

This clonotype appeared many times. The rearrangement links TRBV5-1 to TRBJ2-7; 9 bases are shared with TRBD2. The germline CDR1 and CDR2 sequences are SGHRS and YFSETQ. CDR3 length: 17 residues. Germline trimming cut 0 bases from V and 3 bases from J; bases unmatched to any gene: 10. In nucleotides, the CDR3 is TGCGCCAGCAGCTTGGCCTATGAGACTAGCGGCCTCTACGAGCAGTACTTC. Encoded protein: CASSLAYETSGLYEQYF.

Many counts were recorded for this clonotype. The rearrangement links TRBV7-2 to TRBJ2-1; no reliable D call. The V end lost 0 bases, the J end lost 0 bases, and 9 bases lay between the germline ends. Germline V gene data show CDR1 as SGHTA and CDR2 as FQGNSA. This CDR3 contains 16 residues. As DNA, the CDR3 is TGTGCCAGCAGCTTAGCAGGGTTGTACTCCTACAATGAGCAGTTCTTC. Translated: CASSLAGLYSYNEQFF.

This clonotype was recorded many times. The gene calls are TRBV11-2 and TRBJ1-2, with D possibly being TRBD1 (5 bases). Trimming pared 5 bases from V and 4 bases from J, leaving 11 bases between. The germline CDR1 and CDR2 sequences are SGHAT and FQNNGV. This CDR3 has 13 amino acids. CDR3 residues: CASSRDSTYGYTF. The DNA of the CDR3 is TGTGCCAGCAGCCGTGACAGCACCTATGGCTACACCTTC.

CDR3 sequence (DNA): TGTGCCAGCAGCTCGAGCCGTCGGACATCTACTGAAGCTTTCTTT. It yields the protein CASSSSRRTSTEAFF. V and J are TRBV7-2 and TRBJ1-1; D may be TRBD1 (5 bases). Trimming stripped 4 bases from V and 5 bases from J, with 17 bases between. Germline lookup yields CDR1 SGHTA and CDR2 FQGNSA. The CDR3 runs 15 residues.

This clonotype has at least ten counts. The chain combines TRBV5-1 with TRBJ2-1; 10 bases match TRBD2. Trimming took 2 bases from V and 4 from J; bases not matched to a gene: 3. The CDR3 extends over 15 amino acids. Germline V gene data show CDR1 as SGHRS and CDR2 as YFSETQ. As DNA, the CDR3 is TGCGCCAGCAGCTTTGGAGCGGGAGGGTACAATGAGCAGTTCTTC. As protein: CASSFGAGGYNEQFF.

The J gene is TRBJ2-7, the V gene TRBV1; the table's D gene call, TRBD2, was not cross checked with the DNA. TRBV1 is shown as a pseudogene. The CDR3 is 15 amino acids. The CDR3, as DNA: TGCACCAGCAGCCAACATAGAACTGTTAGCGACGAGCAGTACTTC. It is translated as CTSSQHRTVSDEQYF.

The chain has TRBV28 and TRBJ1-4; D is ambiguous. V was trimmed by 4 bases and J by 8 bases, leaving 11 bases between them. Germline V gene data show CDR1 as MDHEN and CDR2 as SYDVKM. The CDR3 has 13 amino acids. The CDR3 region is CASSSTRTEKLFF. The DNA for the CDR3 is TGTGCCAGCAGTTCCACTCGGACGGAAAAACTGTTTTTT.

This clonotype was counted between two and nine times. The chain carries TRBV7-2 and TRBJ2-7, with 9 bases lining up with TRBD2. The V gene end was trimmed by 5 bases and the J gene end by 2 bases; junction bases not matched to a gene: 4. The CDR3 is 14 amino acids. The germline V gene has CDR1 SGHTA and CDR2 FQGNSA. This chain's CDR3 is CASSPSGTTYEQYF. The CDR3 bases are TGTGCCAGCAGCCCTAGCGGGACAACCTACGAGCAGTACTTC.

The chain uses TRBV27 and TRBJ2-2; the D is unclear. Trimming took off 4 bases at V and 5 bases at J, with 17 bases between the two ends. This CDR3 is 16 amino acids long. Germline V gene data show CDR1 as MNHEY and CDR2 as SMNVEV (reference sequence). CDR3 bases: TGTGCCAGCAGTTCTTTCCCCAGCGTAGGGACCGGGGAGCTGTTTTTT. It yields the protein CASSSFPSVGTGELFF.

This clonotype was counted ten times or more. The rearrangement links TRBV7-8 to TRBJ2-7; possibly TRBD2 for D (6 bases). The V end was cut by 5 bases, the J end by 0 bases, with 14 bases between. CDR1 and CDR2 (germline): SGHVS, FQNEAQ. CDR3 length: 15 amino acids. The CDR3 here is CASSRGLDSSYEQYF. DNA for the CDR3: TGTGCCAGCAGCAGGGGACTTGATAGCTCCTACGAGCAGTACTTC. The variable domain in full, completed from reference TRBV7-8 and TRBJ2-7, reads GAGVSQSPRYKVAKRGQDVALRCDPISGHVSLFWYQQALGQGPEFLTYFQNEAQLDKSGLPSDRFFAERPEGSVSTLKIQRTQQEDSAVYLCASSRGLDSSYEQYFGPGTRLTVT.

Many counts were recorded for this clonotype. The rearrangement joins TRBV6-4 to TRBJ2-7, with 10 bases that match TRBD1. CDR1 and CDR2 (germline): MRHNA, SNTAGT. This CDR3 contains 13 residues. V lost 3 bases, J lost 11 bases, and 7 bases stayed unmatched. CDR3 in DNA: TGTGCCAGCAGTGAAGGGGGGACAGGGGTTAAGTACTTC. It translates to CASSEGGTGVKYF.